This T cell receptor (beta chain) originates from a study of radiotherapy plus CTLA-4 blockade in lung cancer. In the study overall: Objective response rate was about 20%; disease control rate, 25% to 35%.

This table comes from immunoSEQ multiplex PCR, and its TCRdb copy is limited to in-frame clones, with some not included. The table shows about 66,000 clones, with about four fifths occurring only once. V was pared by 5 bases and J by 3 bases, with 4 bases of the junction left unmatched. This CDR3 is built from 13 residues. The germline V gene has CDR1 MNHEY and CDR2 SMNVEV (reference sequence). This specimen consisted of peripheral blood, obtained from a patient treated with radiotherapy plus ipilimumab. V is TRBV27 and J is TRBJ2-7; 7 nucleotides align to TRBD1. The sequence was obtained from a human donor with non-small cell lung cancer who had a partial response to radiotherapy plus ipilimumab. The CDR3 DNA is TGTGCCAGCAGTCACAGGGGAGACTACGAGCAGTACTTC. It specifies CASSHRGDYEQYF.